A selection of T cell receptor beta chains follows, all from one sample in a study of beta chain features in type 1 diabetes. This table comes from immunoSEQ multiplex PCR, and its TCRdb copy is limited to in-frame clones, with some not included. The sample includes a few hundred thousand clones, more than 11% of them seen just once. The sample was naive CD4+ T cells from blood. These receptors all stem from a man aged 30 to 39 with type 1 diabetes. The CDR3 runs from the conserved cysteine through the conserved F or W. The order of the fields is CDR3 DNA, CDR3 protein, D gene, V gene, clone size, J gene. The D gene is left open where the match is weak. Some rows mark clone size as missing; the rest say once, few, many or name a class of expanded clone.

CDR3 DNA: TGTGCCAGTAGTTACGGGAGGCCTAATGAAAAACTGTTTTTT
CDR3 protein: CASSYGRPNEKLFF
D gene: -
V gene: TRBV19
clone size: -
J gene: TRBJ1-4

CDR3 DNA: TGTGCCAGTACCCCGGGGGCAACTAATGAAAAACTGTTTTTT
CDR3 protein: CASTPGATNEKLFF
D gene: -
V gene: TRBV19
clone size: -
J gene: TRBJ1-4

CDR3 DNA: TGCAGCGTCGACATCGGAGGGACTTACACTGAAGCTTTCTTT
CDR3 protein: CSVDIGGTYTEAFF
D gene: -
V gene: TRBV29-1
clone size: -
J gene: TRBJ1-1

CDR3 DNA: TGTGCCTGGAGCAGGGGGCCTAACACTGAAGCTTTCTTT
CDR3 protein: CAWSRGPNTEAFF
D gene: TRBD1
V gene: TRBV30
clone size: few
J gene: TRBJ1-1

CDR3 DNA: TGTGCCATCACCAGCGGGACAGGGACCGGGGAGCTGTTTTTT
CDR3 protein: CAITSGTGTGELFF
D gene: TRBD1
V gene: TRBV10-3
clone size: -
J gene: TRBJ2-2

CDR3 DNA: TGTGCCAGTAGTATCAAAGCCCCGACAGGAGTTAGCACAGATACGCAGTATTTT
CDR3 protein: CASSIKAPTGVSTDTQYF
D gene: -
V gene: TRBV19
clone size: few
J gene: TRBJ2-3

CDR3 DNA: TGTGCCAGCAGCATACGGGACAGTTTGTCAGAGACCCAGTACTTC
CDR3 protein: CASSIRDSLSETQYF
D gene: TRBD1
V gene: TRBV5-4
clone size: few
J gene: TRBJ2-5

CDR3 DNA: TGTGCCAGCAGCCAAGTCAGGGGAGACACCGGGGAGCTGTTTTTT
CDR3 protein: CASSQVRGDTGELFF
D gene: -
V gene: TRBV14
clone size: few
J gene: TRBJ2-2

CDR3 DNA: TGCGCCAGCAGCTCGTCCGGGGACAGGGGAACAGATACGCAGTATTTT
CDR3 protein: CASSSSGDRGTDTQYF
D gene: TRBD1
V gene: TRBV5-1
clone size: few
J gene: TRBJ2-3

CDR3 DNA: TGCGCCAGCAGCGTGGGGGACAGGGGTTCCAATGAGCAGTTCTTC
CDR3 protein: CASSVGDRGSNEQFF
D gene: TRBD1
V gene: TRBV5-1
clone size: -
J gene: TRBJ2-1

CDR3 DNA: TGTGCCAGCAGCCGCGCATTGAACACTGAAGCTTTCTTT
CDR3 protein: CASSRALNTEAFF
D gene: -
V gene: TRBV14
clone size: few
J gene: TRBJ1-1

CDR3 DNA: TGTGCCAGCAGCGGGACAGCCAACGAGCAGTACTTC
CDR3 protein: CASSGTANEQYF
D gene: TRBD1
V gene: TRBV2
clone size: -
J gene: TRBJ2-7

CDR3 DNA: TGTGCCACCAGCAGGGAACCTGACAGCCTCTATGGCTACACCTTC
CDR3 protein: CATSREPDSLYGYTF
D gene: -
V gene: TRBV15
clone size: -
J gene: TRBJ1-2

CDR3 DNA: TGTGCCAGCAGCTCGGGGGGGGCACTGAACACTGAAGCTTTCTTT
CDR3 protein: CASSSGGALNTEAFF
D gene: -
V gene: TRBV7-9
clone size: -
J gene: TRBJ1-1

CDR3 DNA: TGTGCCAGCAGCCGTACACAGGGGGCGCGTACTGAAGCTTTCTTT
CDR3 protein: CASSRTQGARTEAFF
D gene: TRBD1
V gene: TRBV7-6
clone size: -
J gene: TRBJ1-1

CDR3 DNA: TGTGCCAGTAGTTCCCGGACAGAAAATCAGCCCCAGCATTTT
CDR3 protein: CASSSRTENQPQHF
D gene: -
V gene: TRBV19
clone size: few
J gene: TRBJ1-5

CDR3 DNA: TGCGCCAGCAGCGGAAACACAGGGACGGGGTCCTACGAGCAGTACTTC
CDR3 protein: CASSGNTGTGSYEQYF
D gene: -
V gene: TRBV5-1
clone size: -
J gene: TRBJ2-7

CDR3 DNA: TGTGCCTGCGGAGCTGAAAAACTGTTTTTT
CDR3 protein: CACGAEKLFF
D gene: -
V gene: TRBV30
clone size: few
J gene: TRBJ1-4

CDR3 DNA: TGTGCCAGCAGCCGACTGGAGACTAGCGGGAGGGCCCCGCAGTATTTT
CDR3 protein: CASSRLETSGRAPQYF
D gene: TRBD2
V gene: TRBV27
clone size: few
J gene: TRBJ2-3

CDR3 DNA: TGTGCCAGCAGTTCCTCAAGGGTGAGGGGAGGCGAGACCCAGTACTTC
CDR3 protein: CASSSSRVRGGETQYF
D gene: -
V gene: TRBV27
clone size: -
J gene: TRBJ2-5

CDR3 DNA: TGTGCCAGCAGCCGGGCCTCACAGGATCCTGAGCAGTTCTTC
CDR3 protein: CASSRASQDPEQFF
D gene: -
V gene: TRBV4-2
clone size: -
J gene: TRBJ2-1

CDR3 DNA: TGTGCCATCAGTGAGTCGAAATCTGCAGGGGTGGACACTGAAGCTTTCTTT
CDR3 protein: CAISESKSAGVDTEAFF
D gene: -
V gene: TRBV10-3
clone size: -
J gene: TRBJ1-1

CDR3 DNA: TGTGCCAGCAGTAAAATCCGACAGGGGCGTCAGGAGACCCAGTACTTC
CDR3 protein: CASSKIRQGRQETQYF
D gene: TRBD1
V gene: TRBV2
clone size: few
J gene: TRBJ2-5

CDR3 DNA: TGTGCCAGCAGCCCCGGAGTTGTCGCTACGCAGTATTTT
CDR3 protein: CASSPGVVATQYF
D gene: -
V gene: TRBV14
clone size: few
J gene: TRBJ2-3